The sequence of this TCR beta chain was determined in a study of graft-versus-host responses after intestinal transplantation. Study overall: Isolated intestinal, liver-intestinal, or multivisceral transplants were what recipients had. Every recipient had anti-thymocyte globulin induction and around 3 years of tacrolimus plus steroids.

Regarding this clone: Antigen unknown.

In germline, CDR1 is LNHDA, CDR2 SQIVND (reference sequence). This CDR3 comprises 16 residues. V lost 2 bases and J lost 4, with 12 bases in between. Repertoires were generated with immunoSEQ multiplex PCR, while TCRdb's copy carries only in-frame clones and drops some. This table has 50,000 to 75,000 clones, 90% to 95% appearing once. Findings and limits, study-wide: Peak circulating GvH clone levels were associated with early post-transplant HvG declines. Researchers found GvH clones in recipient marrow, and some showed up first in ileum or blood.

V is TRBV19 and J is TRBJ1-6, with unresolved D. Sample: unstimulated CD4+ T cells sorted from spleen or lymph node cells, taken before transplant. The TCR was taken from a human donor who was the organ donor for an intestinal transplant. This chain's CDR3 is CASSISWSGYNSPLHF. DNA for the CDR3: TGTGCCAGTAGTATAAGTTGGTCCGGTTATAATTCACCCCTCCACTTT.